This T cell receptor (beta chain) was recorded in a study of blood T cell repertoires in COVID-19. Study-wide background: The United States, Italy and Spain provided the acute and convalescent COVID-19 samples. PBMCs, B-cell-depleted T cells, or T cells were the source of the cDNA or gDNA that made up the material.

Per the germline V gene, CDR1 is KGHDR and CDR2 is SFDVKD. Trimming removed 2 bases at V and 0 bases at J, with 12 bases between. CDR3 length: 17 residues. Original data processing: The assay estimated nucleated cells by amplifying reference gene primers. Produced via immunoSEQ multiplex PCR; TCRdb's table is partial and in-frame only. That table gives V, J and clone size, and the DNA gave D and trimming. The table shows about 14,000 clones, with about 83% occurring only once. The chain joins TRBV24-1 to TRBJ1-4; TRBD1 might be the D (5 bases). The source is a human donor in a cohort sampled during active COVID-19. The specimen was peripheral blood. The CDR3 DNA reads as TGTGCCACCAGTGATTACCGTGGGGGGACAACTAATGAAAAACTGTTTTTT. It encodes CATSDYRGGTTNEKLFF.